This T cell receptor (beta chain) was recovered during a study of blood T cell repertoires in COVID-19. The wider study: COVID-19 samples collected from the United States, Italy and Spain covered acute and convalescent phases. PBMCs, B-cell-depleted T cells, or T cells provided the cDNA or gDNA that made up the material.

Germline lookup yields CDR1 LNHNV and CDR2 YYDKDF (reference sequence). V gave up 5 bases and J gave up 7 bases; unmatched junction bases: 7. This CDR3 has 14 residues. In the authors' methods: Estimates of nucleated cell counts were drawn from the amplification of reference gene primers. The table came from immunoSEQ multiplex PCR; TCRdb's copy has only in-frame clones and leaves some out. V, J and clone size are those of that table, while D and trimming were read from the DNA. The table shows approximately 25,000 clones, with around four fifths occurring only once. In Seattle, patients joined the study during active infection and were tracked longitudinally. The count of this clone is one.

The chain recombines TRBV15 with TRBJ1-2, with 10 bases identical to TRBD1. Sequencing was done on a sample of peripheral blood. The clonotype comes from a woman aged 70-85 years with COVID-19, enrolled during active disease. The CDR3 DNA reads as TGTGCCACCAGCTTTGACAGGGGGCAAGGTGGCTACACCTTC. The encoded protein is CATSFDRGQGGYTF.